Presented here are 26 T cell receptor beta chains from one specimen sequenced in a study of graft-versus-host responses after intestinal transplantation. Libraries were prepared by immunoSEQ multiplex PCR; TCRdb keeps only in-frame clonotypes and omits some of them. Of roughly 12,000 clones listed, about 83% are singletons. The sample in question was PBMCs, obtained roughly 19 weeks after transplant. The receptor source for this set is a human patient who received an intestinal transplant, so some T cells may come from the graft donor.

The chain carries TRBV19 and TRBJ2-7, with D tentatively TRBD1 (7 bases). Per the germline V gene, CDR1 is LNHDA and CDR2 is SQIVND (reference sequence). Trimming took off 5 bases at V and 3 bases at J, with 20 bases between the two ends. The CDR3 totals 16 residues. CDR3 coding DNA: TGTGCCAGTAGTCGGGACGCGGGACCAGGGGGCTACGAGCAGTACTTC. It specifies CASSRDAGPGGYEQYF.

This clone is a singleton in its sample. V usage is TRBV27 and J usage is TRBJ2-7; 8 nucleotides match TRBD2. The V gene's germline CDR1 is MNHEY and CDR2 SMNVEV (reference sequence). This CDR3 has 18 amino acids. V lost 4 bases and J lost 0; bases outside the gene matches: 14. The CDR3 coding sequence is TGTGCCAGCAGTTCTACTCTACCAACTAGCGGTAGCTCCTACGAGCAGTACTTC. The encoded protein is CASSSTLPTSGSSYEQYF.

This rearrangement joins TRBV19 to TRBJ1-2; a weak D match, TRBD1 (6 bases). The V end was cut by 3 bases, the J end by 4 bases, with 15 bases between. The V gene's germline CDR1 is LNHDA and CDR2 SQIVND (reference sequence). The CDR3 extends over 15 amino acids. CDR3 sequence: CASSIGTGSSYGYTF. DNA for the CDR3: TGTGCCAGTAGTATCGGTACAGGGAGCTCCTATGGCTACACCTTC.

This chain uses TRBV28 with TRBJ1-6, with D unclear. This CDR3 region has 15 residues. CDR1 is MDHEN and CDR2 is SYDVKM in the germline V gene. The germline V and J ends were trimmed by 6 bases and 8 bases, with 17 bases remaining between them. CDR3 protein: CASSTFQVRDSPLHF. Here the CDR3 DNA reads TGTGCCAGCAGCACATTTCAGGTAAGGGATTCACCCCTCCACTTT.

The chain combines TRBV7-2 with TRBJ2-7; D might be TRBD1 (6 bases). V lost 6 bases and J lost 2, with 14 bases in between. The germline V gene encodes CDR1 SGHTA and CDR2 FQGNSA. The CDR3 length is 14 residues. CDR3 in DNA: TGTGCCAGCAGGTCGACAGGCCGGACCTACGAGCAGTACTTC. Protein: CASRSTGRTYEQYF. Full variable domain (missing parts from reference TRBV7-2 and TRBJ2-7): GAGVSQSPSNKVTEKGKDVELRCDPISGHTALYWYRQSLGQGLEFLIYFQGNSAPDKSGLPSDRFSAERTGGSVSTLTIQRTQQEDSAVYLCASRSTGRTYEQYFGPGTRLTVT.

The chain joins TRBV2 to TRBJ1-1; 9 bases line up with TRBD1. This CDR3 comprises 16 residues. Germline trimming cut 5 bases from V and 2 bases from J; bases unmatched to any gene: 9. CDR1 is SNHLY and CDR2 is FYNNEI in the germline V gene. In nucleotides, the CDR3 is TGTGCCAGCAGTAGGGACAGGGAAGGCCTTAACACTGAAGCTTTCTTT. Amino acids: CASSRDREGLNTEAFF.

The chain couples TRBV6-5 to TRBJ1-6, with D unclear. Germline-derived CDR1 and CDR2 are MNHEY and SVGAGI. The CDR3 contains 13 residues. Deletions cut 2 bases from V and 9 bases from J, with 8 bases between. DNA for the CDR3: TGTGCCAGCAGTTACGAGGAGGGTTCACCCCTCCACTTT. It specifies CASSYEEGSPLHF.

This clone appeared a single time. The chain carries TRBV9 and TRBJ2-3; D may be TRBD1 (6 bases). V gave up 0 bases and J gave up 0 bases, with 8 bases separating them. This CDR3 spans 15 amino acids. Germline loops: CDR1 SGDLS, CDR2 YYNGEE. This CDR3 reads CASSVGQGSTDTQYF. The CDR3 DNA follows: TGTGCCAGCAGCGTAGGTCAGGGGAGCACAGATACGCAGTATTTT.

The rearrangement joins TRBV5-1 to TRBJ2-7; D unresolved. V was clipped by 2 bases and J by 3 bases, with 3 bases between them. The CDR3 has 11 amino acids. CDR1 and CDR2 (germline): SGHRS, YFSETQ. The CDR3 region has the DNA TGCGCCAGCAGCTTTAACTACGAGCAGTACTTC. It codes for CASSFNYEQYF.

The chain uses TRBV5-1 and TRBJ1-5; D perhaps matches TRBD1 (5 bases). Germline CDR1 is SGHRS and CDR2 is YFSETQ. Trimming took off 3 bases at V and 6 bases at J, with 16 bases between the two ends. This CDR3 spans 15 amino acids. CDR3 protein: CASSWSGGGSQPQHF. In nucleotides, the CDR3 is TGCGCCAGCAGCTGGTCGGGGGGTGGGAGTCAGCCCCAGCATTTT.

This chain's CDR3 is CASSDRAGGPSEQFF. CDR3 DNA sequence: TGTGCCAGCAGTGATCGAGCGGGAGGGCCGAGCGAGCAGTTCTTC. The chain has TRBV6-1 and TRBJ2-1, with 10 bases identical to TRBD2. Germline lookup yields CDR1 MNHNS and CDR2 SASEGT. Trimming at V came to 3 bases and at J to 10 bases, leaving 9 bases not matched to a gene. CDR3 length: 15 amino acids.

The rearrangement links TRBV10-2 to TRBJ1-5; no definite D call. CDR3 length: 13 residues. Germline-derived CDR1 and CDR2 are WSHSY and SAAADI. Trimming pared 6 bases from V and 4 bases from J, leaving 10 bases between. The CDR3 region has the DNA TGCGCCAGCAGAGAGGGTGGGAATCAGCCCCAGCATTTT. It yields the protein CASREGGNQPQHF.

The chain links TRBV18 to TRBJ1-1; unclear D gene. This CDR3 is built from 14 residues. CDR1 KGHSH and CDR2 LQKENI come from the germline V gene. The V end lost 6 bases, the J end lost 4 bases, and 15 bases lay between the germline ends. The CDR3 here is CASSPREGGTEAFF. The CDR3 DNA reads as TGTGCCAGCTCCCCGAGGGAAGGAGGCACTGAAGCTTTCTTT.

This chain links TRBV30 with TRBJ1-4; the D is unclear. There are 12 residues in the CDR3. V was shortened by 2 bases and J by 4 bases, with 5 bases between the two germline ends. Germline V CDR1 and CDR2: GTSNPN, SVGIG (reference sequence). The CDR3 DNA sequence: TGTGCCTGGAGTCCAAATAATGAAAAACTGTTTTTT. Translation: CAWSPNNEKLFF.

This clone was seen once. This chain connects TRBV11-1 to TRBJ2-5; D may correspond to TRBD1 or TRBD2 (6 bases each). V lost 6 bases, J lost 5 bases, and 13 bases lay in between. The CDR3 loop spans 13 amino acids. Germline CDR1 and CDR2: SGHAT and FQDESV (reference sequence). The CDR3 reads CASRKGGGETQYF. As DNA, the CDR3 is TGTGCCAGCAGGAAGGGGGGCGGTGAGACCCAGTACTTC. The full variable domain, its missing parts supplied by reference TRBV11-1 and TRBJ2-5, is EAEVAQSPRYKITEKSQAVAFWCDPISGHATLYWYRQILGQGPELLVQFQDESVVDDSQLPKDRFSAERLKGVDSTLKIQPAELGDSAMYLCASRKGGGETQYFGPGTRLLVL.

Here the CDR3 reads CASSDGLVHVLDEQYF. CDR3 nucleotides: TGTGCCAGCAGTGATGGTTTAGTACACGTGTTAGACGAGCAGTACTTC. The V call is TRBV21-1, the J call TRBJ2-7. TRBV21-1 is a pseudogene. This CDR3 has 16 residues.

The V and J genes are TRBV6-1 and TRBJ2-5, with D perhaps matching TRBD1 (6 bases). The CDR3 contains 13 residues. Trimming took 6 bases from V and 5 from J, leaving 13 bases between them. Looked up from germline, CDR1 is MNHNS and CDR2 is SASEGT. The chain's CDR3 is CASRAGQGETQYF. Here the CDR3 DNA reads TGTGCCAGCAGGGCAGGGCAGGGGGAGACCCAGTACTTC.

This clone occurred once. CDR3 nucleotide sequence: TGTGCCAGCAGTTTGGGACTAACCTCCTACAATGAGCAGTTCTTC. It translates to CASSLGLTSYNEQFF. The V gene is TRBV27, the J gene TRBJ2-1; 7 bases fit TRBD2. Germline V lookup: CDR1 MNHEY, CDR2 SMNVEV (reference sequence). This CDR3 contains 15 residues. V trimming: 3 bases; J trimming: 0 bases; junction bases outside the gene matches: 2.

This clone has just one count. For the CDR3, the DNA is TGTGCCAGTAGTATTGGGAGGCCCCACGAGCAGTACTTC. Amino acids: CASSIGRPHEQYF. This chain uses TRBV19 with TRBJ2-7; tentatively, D is TRBD2 (6 bases). Between the trimmed V and J ends, which lost 3 bases and 5 bases, there was a span of 11 bases. The germline CDR1 and CDR2 sequences are LNHDA and SQIVND (reference sequence). The CDR3 length is 13 residues.

This chain links TRBV6-1 with TRBJ2-7; 7 nucleotides agree with TRBD1. V was pared by 5 bases and J by 6 bases, with 7 bases of the junction left unmatched. Germline loops: CDR1 MNHNS, CDR2 SASEGT. There are 13 residues in the CDR3. CDR3 sequence reads: CASSRGQLSEQYF. The CDR3 DNA sequence: TGTGCCAGCAGTAGGGGGCAGCTCAGCGAGCAGTACTTC.

The chain couples TRBV5-1 to TRBJ2-1; maybe TRBD1 (6 bases). The V end was cut by 3 bases, the J end by 8 bases, with 15 bases between. Germline lookup yields CDR1 SGHRS and CDR2 YFSETQ. The CDR3 loop spans 14 amino acids. The CDR3 region is CASSSLPGVDEQFF. Here the CDR3 DNA reads TGCGCCAGCAGCTCATTACCAGGGGTGGATGAGCAGTTCTTC.

The rearrangement uses TRBV4-1 and TRBJ1-2; D call uncertain. Germline V gene data show CDR1 as MGHRA and CDR2 as YSYEKL. The CDR3 sequence is 17 residues long. V was trimmed by 2 bases and J by 1 base, leaving 17 bases between them. This CDR3 reads CASSQPGMAGLNYGYTF. For the CDR3, the DNA is TGCGCCAGCAGCCAACCGGGAATGGCAGGCCTTAACTATGGCTACACCTTC.

The chain has TRBV28 and TRBJ1-1; D is undetermined. The germline V and J ends were trimmed by 8 bases and 1 base, with 14 bases remaining between them. Germline V gene sequence: CDR1 MDHEN, CDR2 SYDVKM. CDR3 size: 14 residues. The CDR3 protein is CASEKRVRNTEAFF. The CDR3 region has the DNA TGTGCCAGCGAGAAAAGGGTAAGGAACACTGAAGCTTTCTTT.

This chain connects TRBV19 to TRBJ2-3, with 7 bases identical to TRBD2. Losses at the gene ends were 7 bases for V and 0 bases for J; bases not matched to a gene: 7. Germline-derived CDR1 and CDR2 are LNHDA and SQIVND (reference sequence). The length of the CDR3 is 15 residues. The CDR3 loop reads CASTTAGTSTDTQYF. In nucleotides, the CDR3 is TGTGCCAGTACCACAGCGGGGACTAGCACAGATACGCAGTATTTT.

The chain carries TRBV4-2 and TRBJ1-1, with D maybe TRBD1 (6 bases). Per the germline V gene, CDR1 is LGHNA and CDR2 is YNFKEQ. V dropped 0 bases and J dropped 3 bases, with 11 bases sitting between them. The length of the CDR3 is 15 residues. The CDR3 nucleotides read TGTGCCAGCAGCCAAGATCCGGGGGGCGACACTGAAGCTTTCTTT. Translating gives CASSQDPGGDTEAFF.

The rearrangement links TRBV9 to TRBJ2-7; the match to TRBD1 covers 7 bases. This CDR3 has 14 amino acids. Looked up from germline, CDR1 is SGDLS and CDR2 is YYNGEE. Trimming cost V 4 bases and J 7 bases; bases outside gene matches: 11. The CDR3 DNA is TGTGCCAGCAGCCCCCGACAGGGCCATTGGGAGCAGTACTTC. Translated, it gives CASSPRQGHWEQYF.